Below, 20 T cell receptor beta chains from the same sample are listed, as sequenced in a study of Graves' ophthalmopathy and Graves' hyperthyroidism. Transcripts of RNA were the source for amplifying TCR beta CDR3 regions. The workflow started with a first-round RT-PCR run with HTBI primers and then moved on to a second-round multiplex PCR. TCRdb reprocessed the multiplex PCR reads with MiXCR, giving one entry per CDR3 protein. The sample records 300,000 to 400,000 distinct CDR3 sequences, about a sixth being singletons. The source material was peripheral blood. The origin of the receptors is an adult man with Graves' ophthalmopathy.

There are many counts of this clonotype. The chain links TRBV20-1 to TRBJ2-7, with TRBD1 identical over 9 bases. Unmatched junction bases numbered 15, after V lost 0 bases and J lost 3 bases. Germline V gives CDR1 DFQATT, CDR2 SNEGSKA (reference sequence). CDR3 size: 18 residues. In nucleotides, the CDR3 is TGCAGTGCTAGAGATCTACCTAGGACAGGGGCAGAAGTCTACGAGCAGTACTTC. Translation gives CSARDLPRTGAEVYEQYF.

This clonotype was seen at least ten times. The V and J genes are TRBV9 and TRBJ1-6, with D possibly being TRBD1 (6 bases). The V end lost 4 bases, the J end lost 10 bases, and 12 bases lay between the germline ends. The CDR3 has 13 amino acids. Germline V gives CDR1 SGDLS, CDR2 YYNGEE. As DNA, the CDR3 is TGTGCCAGCAGCCTAAACAGGGAGTCACCCCTCCACTTT. It translates to CASSLNRESPLHF. Variable domain in full (rest from reference TRBV9 and TRBJ1-6): DSGVTQTPKHLITATGQRVTLRCSPRSGDLSVYWYQQSLDQGLQFLIQYYNGEERAKGNILERFSAQQFPDLHSELNLSSLELGDSALYFCASSLNRESPLHFGNGTRLTVT.

This clonotype was counted only a few times. The chain is built from TRBV6-2 or TRBV6-3 and TRBJ1-1; 9 positions match TRBD1. Per the germline V gene, CDR1 is MNHEY and CDR2 is SVGEGT. The CDR3 runs 17 residues. The V gene end was trimmed by 3 bases and the J gene end by 1 base; junction bases not matched to a gene: 9. The CDR3 DNA is TGTGCCAGCAGTTATAACAGGGGGCGCGTGGGGAACACTGAAGCTTTCTTT. Its protein product is CASSYNRGRVGNTEAFF.

Details on this clonotype: One end of the junction fails to match germline, which may point to a read error. This chain links TRBV28 with TRBJ1-2; D is unresolved. The CDR3 spans 15 residues. CDR1 is MDHEN and CDR2 is SYDVKM in the germline V gene. In DNA form, the CDR3 reads TGTGCCAGCAGTTTACTAGAGGGAGCTAACTATGGCTACCCCTTC. Translating gives CASSLLEGANYGYPF.

This clonotype appeared many times. This sequence joins TRBV6-2 or TRBV6-3 and TRBJ1-5; D remains ambiguous. Trimming shortened V by 7 bases and J by 2 bases, and 12 bases separated the two germline ends. Germline loops: CDR1 MNHEY, CDR2 SVGEGT. CDR3 length equals 14 residues. CDR3 loop: CASNLGNRNQPQHF. In nucleotides, the CDR3 is TGTGCCAGCAACCTAGGAAATCGCAATCAGCCCCAGCATTTT.

This clonotype was seen repeatedly, ten times or more. The V call is TRBV18, the J call TRBJ1-5, with 7 bases matching TRBD1. V shed 4 bases and J 5 bases; nucleotides not matched to a gene: 8. CDR3 size: 15 residues. Germline loops: CDR1 KGHSH, CDR2 LQKENI. The CDR3 is CASSRTQGVDQPQHF. The CDR3 DNA is TGTGCCAGCTCACGAACCCAGGGGGTGGATCAGCCCCAGCATTTT.

This clonotype came up many times. The chain is built from TRBV5-1 and TRBJ1-6; 8 positions agree with TRBD1. With V trimmed by 3 bases and J by 9 bases, 8 bases remained unmatched. In germline, CDR1 is SGHRS, CDR2 YFSETQ. The CDR3 covers 15 residues. CDR3 in DNA: TGCGCCAGCAGCTCGAGACAGGGGTATGGTTCACCCCTCCACTTT. Translating gives CASSSRQGYGSPLHF.

The chain is built from TRBV15 and TRBJ2-7, with TRBD2 identical over 11 bases. The CDR3 has 19 residues. Trimming at V came to 0 bases and at J to 6 bases, leaving 16 bases not matched to a gene. Germline CDR1 and CDR2: LNHNV and YYDKDF (reference sequence). The CDR3 sequence is CATSRDETGKLAGVGEQYF. CDR3 bases: TGTGCCACCAGCAGAGATGAAACGGGAAAACTAGCGGGAGTTGGCGAGCAGTACTTC.

This clonotype appeared a few times. The chain has TRBV5-1 and TRBJ2-7; the match to TRBD2 covers 7 bases. Germline CDR1 and CDR2: SGHRS and YFSETQ. V was clipped by 4 bases and J by 2 bases; unmatched bases: 6. The CDR3 runs 14 residues. The CDR3 sequence is CASSPSGIPYEQYF. CDR3 bases: TGCGCCAGCAGCCCGAGCGGGATCCCCTACGAGCAGTACTTC.

This clonotype occurred many times. The CDR3 DNA is TGCAGCGTTGTTATGGGGATATCCGCTTTCTTT. Protein sequence: CSVVMGISAFF. The genes are TRBV29-1 and TRBJ1-1; D is undetermined. This CDR3 has 11 amino acids. The V end lost 4 bases, the J end lost 11 bases, and 14 bases lay between the germline ends. The V gene's germline CDR1 is SQVTM and CDR2 ANQGSEA.

This clonotype appeared many times. The DNA for the CDR3 is TGTGCCTGGAGTGTGGGACAGAACTACACCTTC. Its protein is CAWSVGQNYTF. The chain joins TRBV30 to TRBJ1-2; 7 bases are a match to TRBD1. Germline V gene sequence: CDR1 GTSNPN, CDR2 SVGIG (reference sequence). The CDR3 sequence is 11 residues long. V lost 0 bases to trimming and J lost 10 bases; unmatched junction nucleotides: 2.

The V gene is TRBV6-5, the J gene TRBJ2-7, with D tentatively TRBD2 (6 bases). Germline CDR1 is MNHEY and CDR2 is SVGAGI. The ends were cut back, 1 base at V and 2 bases at J, with 15 bases in the middle. The CDR3 runs to 16 residues. CDR3 DNA sequence: TGTGCCAGCAGTTACTGGGGGGTAGCGGACCCCTACGAGCAGTACTTC. This gives the protein CASSYWGVADPYEQYF.

This clonotype was picked up many times. This chain links TRBV28 with TRBJ2-7, with a weak D call TRBD1 (6 bases). Trimming removed 6 bases from V and 4 bases from J, with 13 bases in between. The CDR3 has 13 amino acids. CDR1 and CDR2 (germline): MDHEN, SYDVKM. The chain's CDR3 is CASSPVDRYEQYF. CDR3 nucleotides: TGTGCCAGCAGCCCAGTGGACAGATACGAGCAGTACTTC.

This clonotype occurred many times. This chain connects TRBV12-3 or TRBV12-4 to TRBJ2-7; D may be TRBD2 (5 bases). The CDR3 has 16 residues. V was clipped by 5 bases and J by 0 bases, with 17 bases between them. This CDR3 is CASSMLARRPSYEQYF. In nucleotides, the CDR3 is TGTGCCAGCAGTATGCTCGCCCGGAGGCCCTCCTACGAGCAGTACTTC.

This clonotype was seen at least ten times. V and J are TRBV18 and TRBJ2-5; TRBD1 is a possible D gene (5 bases). Trimming pared 1 base from V and 5 bases from J, leaving 17 bases between. The CDR3 covers 16 residues. Per germline, CDR1 KGHSH and CDR2 LQKENI. CDR3 region: CASSPQAQALGETQYF. CDR3 bases: TGTGCCAGCTCACCACAAGCACAGGCGTTAGGCGAGACCCAGTACTTC.

This clonotype has ten or more counts. This chain uses TRBV30 with TRBJ1-1, with D possibly being TRBD1 (6 bases). Germline CDR1 GTSNPN, CDR2 SVGIG (reference sequence). V dropped 3 bases and J dropped 2 bases, with 10 bases sitting between them. This CDR3 is 13 amino acids long. The CDR3, as DNA: TGTGCCTGGAGACTGGACAGAAACACTGAAGCTTTCTTT. Translating it yields CAWRLDRNTEAFF. Filled out from reference TRBV30 and TRBJ1-1, the complete variable domain reads SQTIHQWPATLVQPVGSPLSLECTVEGTSNPNLYWYRQAAGRGLQLLFYSVGIGQISSEVPQNLSASRPQDRQFILSSKKLLLSDSGFYLCAWRLDRNTEAFFGQGTRLTVV.

The count of this clonotype is one. The chain joins TRBV6-1 to TRBJ1-2; D ambiguous. V lost 0 bases and J lost 7, with 12 bases in between. The length of the CDR3 is 14 residues. Germline loops: CDR1 MNHNS, CDR2 SASEGT. In DNA form, the CDR3 reads TGTGCCAGCAGTGAAGCAAGAGACGTCTCTGGCTACACCTTC. Translation gives CASSEARDVSGYTF.

This clonotype was observed many times. The chain joins TRBV12-3 or TRBV12-4 to TRBJ1-5; the D gene is possibly TRBD1 (6 bases). This CDR3 has 15 residues. Trimming took 6 bases from V and 2 from J, leaving 14 bases between them. DNA of the CDR3: TGTGCCAGCAGACCAACAGGGAGCGGCAATCAGCCCCAGCATTTT. This gives the protein CASRPTGSGNQPQHF.

This clonotype was counted ten times or more. The V gene is TRBV25-1, the J gene TRBJ2-7; tentative D call: TRBD1 (7 bases). Trimming removed 4 bases at V and 2 bases at J, with 12 bases between. The CDR3 length is 14 residues. The germline CDR1 and CDR2 sequences are MGHDK and SYGVNS. In DNA form, the CDR3 reads TGTGCCAGCAGTGGGCAGGGGGGCACCTACGAGCAGTACTTC. Translating it yields CASSGQGGTYEQYF.

This clonotype was seen at least ten times. The chain employs TRBV3-1 and TRBJ2-5; 9 bases line up with TRBD1. The CDR3 has 16 amino acids. Germline lookup yields CDR1 LGHDT and CDR2 YNNKEL (reference sequence). V shed 4 bases and J 0 bases; nucleotides not matched to a gene: 6. CDR3 DNA: TGTGCCAGCAGCCGAGGACAGGGGATACACCAAGAGACCCAGTACTTC. Translating it yields CASSRGQGIHQETQYF.